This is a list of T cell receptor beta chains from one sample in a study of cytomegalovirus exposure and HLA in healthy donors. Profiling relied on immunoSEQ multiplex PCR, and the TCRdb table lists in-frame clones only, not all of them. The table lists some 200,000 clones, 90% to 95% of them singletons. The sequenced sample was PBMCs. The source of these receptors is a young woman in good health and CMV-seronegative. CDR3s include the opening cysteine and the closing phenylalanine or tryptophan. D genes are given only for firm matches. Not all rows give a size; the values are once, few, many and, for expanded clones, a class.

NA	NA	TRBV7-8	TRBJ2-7	TGTGCCAGCAGCGCCGAAGGGCTTTGGCGGGGAAGCTACGAGCAGTACTTC	CASSAEGLWRGSYEQYF
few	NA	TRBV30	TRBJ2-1	TGTGCCTGGAGACGGGTCAATGAGCAGTTCTTC	CAWRRVNEQFF
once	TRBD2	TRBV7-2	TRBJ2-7	TGTGCCAGCAGCTCGTTCGCTAGCGGGAGTTACGAGCAGTACTTC	CASSSFASGSYEQYF
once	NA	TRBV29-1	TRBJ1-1	TGCAGCGTACTCCGGACAACGATGAACACTGAAGCTTTCTTT	CSVLRTTMNTEAFF
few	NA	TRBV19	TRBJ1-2	TGTGCCAGTAGCGGACTCATCAACTATGGCTACACCTTC	CASSGLINYGYTF
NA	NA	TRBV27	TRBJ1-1	TGTGCCAGCGGCAGGGTTAAGGATGAAGCTTTCTTT	CASGRVKDEAFF
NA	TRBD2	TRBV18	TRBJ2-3	TGTGCCAGCTCACTCTTCGGGGGGGAGATCGCAGATACGCAGTATTTT	CASSLFGGEIADTQYF
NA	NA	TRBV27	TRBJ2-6	TGTGCCAGCAGTCTGCGACGGGTAAGGGGGGCCAACGTCCTGACTTTC	CASSLRRVRGANVLTF
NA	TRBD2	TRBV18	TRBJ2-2	TGTGCCAGCTCACCGGCAATCCTTACTAGCGGTGTGAACACCGGGGAGCTGTTTTTT	CASSPAILTSGVNTGELFF
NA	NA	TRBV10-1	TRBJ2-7	TGCGCCAGCAGTGTAGATACTAGCTTCGACGAGCAGTACTTC	CASSVDTSFDEQYF
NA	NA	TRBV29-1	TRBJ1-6	TGCAGCGTTTACGACAGATTTCCTGGCACCCTCCACTTT	CSVYDRFPGTLHF
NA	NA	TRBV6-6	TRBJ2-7	TGTGCCAGCAGTTACCTAGGTGGCCCCTACGAGCAGTACTTC	CASSYLGGPYEQYF
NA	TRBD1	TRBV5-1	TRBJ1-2	TGCGCCAGCAGCTTGGAGGGACAGGGGGAACTCTATGGCTACACCTTC	CASSLEGQGELYGYTF